This T cell receptor beta chain was sequenced during a study of blood T cell repertoires in COVID-19. Those who participated ranged in age from roughly 18 to 90 years and resided in approximately 26 US areas. Produced via immunoSEQ multiplex PCR; TCRdb's table is partial and in-frame only. This sample has around 120,000 clones; roughly 90% occur once, and the top ten carry roughly 2.2%. This CDR3 is 14 amino acids long. Trimming cost V 2 bases and J 7 bases, with 15 bases left between them. The V gene's germline CDR1 is MNHEY and CDR2 SVGAGI. The chain carries TRBV6-5 and TRBJ2-7, with D maybe TRBD2 (5 bases). The specimen was PBMCs or T cells enriched from blood (not recorded which). The receptor comes from a woman between 45 and 60 years old who had recovered from COVID-19. CDR3 sequence reads: CASSYRVGGGEQYF. The DNA of the CDR3 is TGTGCCAGCAGTTACCGGGTCGGAGGAGGAGAGCAGTACTTC.